This T cell receptor beta chain was recovered during a study of OX40 agonist ivuxolimab in advanced cancers. Study context: Earlier anti-PD-1, anti-PD-L1 or anti-CTLA-4 therapy was permitted; roughly 37% had received some. Study results and caveats: Clonal expansion was seen in CD4+ and CD8+ blood T cells by week 6 at 0.1 to 3.0 mg/kg. No antigen was identified for the clonally expanded peripheral T cells.

Points on this clone: Its target is unknown.

Clones were read by immunoSEQ multiplex PCR, and TCRdb kept only the in-frame ones, dropping some. The repertoire has approximately 65,000 clones, about nine tenths of them found once; the top ten carry approximately 0.37%. Germline CDR1 is SGHDN and CDR2 is FVKESK. The CDR3 has 19 residues. Between the trimmed V and J ends, which lost 4 bases and 0 bases, there was a span of 19 bases. With autoimmune disease history or systemic immunosuppression, patients were excluded. The chain carries TRBV14 and TRBJ2-6; TRBD1 is a possible D gene (6 bases). The source is an adult with an advanced solid tumor such as melanoma, head and neck, liver or kidney cancer. This specimen was CD4+ or CD8+ T cells sorted from blood, taken in a trial of the OX40 agonist ivuxolimab. The CDR3 sequence is CASSPFFWTDISGANVLTF. DNA of the CDR3: TGTGCCAGCAGCCCGTTCTTTTGGACAGATATCTCTGGGGCCAACGTCCTGACTTTC.